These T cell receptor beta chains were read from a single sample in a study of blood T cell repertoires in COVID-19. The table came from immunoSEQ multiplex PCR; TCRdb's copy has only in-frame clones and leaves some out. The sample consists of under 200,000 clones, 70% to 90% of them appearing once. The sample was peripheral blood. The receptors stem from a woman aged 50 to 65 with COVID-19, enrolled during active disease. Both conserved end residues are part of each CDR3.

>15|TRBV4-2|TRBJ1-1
CASSQDRGGNTEAFF
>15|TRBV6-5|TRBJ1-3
CASRKDRDSGNTIYF
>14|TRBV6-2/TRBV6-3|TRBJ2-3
CASSRDSNTDTQYF
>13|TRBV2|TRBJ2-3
CASRTSPTDTQYF
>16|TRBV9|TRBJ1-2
CASSAPTGSGGYGYTF
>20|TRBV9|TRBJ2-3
CASSVPERTALRLSTDTQYF
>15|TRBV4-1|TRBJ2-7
CASSQTSGGAYEQYF
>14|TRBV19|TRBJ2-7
CASSIGTGGDEQYF
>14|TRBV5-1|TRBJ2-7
CASSLGQGADEQYF
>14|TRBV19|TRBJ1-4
CASSVTGSNEKLFF
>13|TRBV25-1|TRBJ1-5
CASSGRDNQPQHF
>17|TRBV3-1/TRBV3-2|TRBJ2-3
CASSQSGGGGNTDTQYF
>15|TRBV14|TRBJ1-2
CASSLRDTSNYGYTF
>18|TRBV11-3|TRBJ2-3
CASSPPGQGFWATDTQYF
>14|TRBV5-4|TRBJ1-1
CASSSLDRDTEAFF
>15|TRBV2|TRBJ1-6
CASSGEGGSGSPLHF
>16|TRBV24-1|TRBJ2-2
CATRLTGTGGPGELFF
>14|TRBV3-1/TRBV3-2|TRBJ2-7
CASSQAAARIEQYF
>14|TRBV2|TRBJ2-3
CASSVRGETDTQYF
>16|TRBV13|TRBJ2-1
CASSFSGLNSDNEQFF
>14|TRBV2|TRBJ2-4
CASSEAGHRNIQYF
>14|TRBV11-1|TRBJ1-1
CASSLAGQNTEAFF
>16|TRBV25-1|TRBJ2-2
CASSEYQTQYTGELFF
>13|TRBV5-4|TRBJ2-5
CASSPRGQETQYF
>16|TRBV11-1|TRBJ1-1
CASSSFGTAMNTEAFF
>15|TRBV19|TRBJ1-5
CASSMLGGGNQPQHF
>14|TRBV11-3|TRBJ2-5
CASSPDRAQETQYF
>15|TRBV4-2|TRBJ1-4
CASSPPTGEDEKLFF
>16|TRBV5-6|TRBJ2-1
CASSLPGLAGGNEQFF
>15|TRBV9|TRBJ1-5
CASSVDPGGIQPQHF
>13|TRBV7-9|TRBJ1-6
CASSLDAASPLHF
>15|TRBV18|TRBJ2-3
CASSSRQGRTDTQYF
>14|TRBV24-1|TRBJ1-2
CATSDATGLYGYTF
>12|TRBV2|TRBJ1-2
CASSGQNYGYTF
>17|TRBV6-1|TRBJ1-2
CASSEYETGEPNYGYTF
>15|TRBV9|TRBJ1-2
CASSASTGNNYGYTF
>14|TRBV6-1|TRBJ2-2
CASSYTGNTGELFF
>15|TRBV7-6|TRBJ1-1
CASSLARGLGTEAFF
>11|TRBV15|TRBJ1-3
CATRVGNTIYF
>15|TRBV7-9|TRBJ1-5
CASSSSDRGIQPQHF
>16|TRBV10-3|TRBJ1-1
CAISDREGGENTEAFF
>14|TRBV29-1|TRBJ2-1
CSVDRQGRDNEQFF
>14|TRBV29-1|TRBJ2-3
CSGGTGDDTDTQYF
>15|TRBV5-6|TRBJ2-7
CASSLIQQINYEQYF
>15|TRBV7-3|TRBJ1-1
CASSLTGTANTEAFF
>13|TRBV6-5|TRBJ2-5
CASSYSGRETQYF
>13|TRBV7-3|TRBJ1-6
CASSSLLNSPLHF
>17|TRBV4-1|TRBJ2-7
CASSQGAGGGLSGEQYF
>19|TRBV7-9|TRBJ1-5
CASSLSDRESALRYQPQHF
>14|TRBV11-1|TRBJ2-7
CASSLGQGAREQYF
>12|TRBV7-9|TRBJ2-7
CASSLRSSEQYF